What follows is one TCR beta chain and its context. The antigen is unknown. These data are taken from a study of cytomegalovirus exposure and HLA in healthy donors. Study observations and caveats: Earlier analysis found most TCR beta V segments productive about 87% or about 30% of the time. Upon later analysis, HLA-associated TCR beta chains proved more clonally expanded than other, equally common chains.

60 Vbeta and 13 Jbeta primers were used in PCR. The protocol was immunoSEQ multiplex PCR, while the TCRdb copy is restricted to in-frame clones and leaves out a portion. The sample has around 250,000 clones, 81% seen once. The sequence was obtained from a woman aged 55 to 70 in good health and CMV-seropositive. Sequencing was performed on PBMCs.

The CDR3 loop is CATRQPQETQYF. The CDR3 region has the DNA TGTGCCACCCGACAGCCCCAAGAGACCCAGTACTTC. The chain links TRBV10-3 to TRBJ2-5, with a weak D call TRBD1 (5 bases). The germline V gene encodes CDR1 ENHRY and CDR2 SYGVKD. V was shortened by 10 bases and J by 1 base, with 10 bases between the two germline ends. The CDR3 is 12 residues long.